Shown below are 28 T cell receptor beta chains from a single sample sequenced in a study of T-cell reconstitution after alpha-beta-depleted transplantation in children. The TCRbeta library incorporated unique molecular identifiers. One entry per CDR3 protein, called by TCRdb with MiXCR from the PCR reads. The table includes a few hundred thousand distinct CDR3 sequences, 20% to 30% detected once. Material: PBMCs, obtained before TCRalphabeta/CD19-depleted stem cell transplant. Source of these receptors: a boy less than two years old with Wiskott-Aldrich syndrome, due to receive a stem cell transplant.

This clonotype has more than one count but fewer than ten. The chain uses TRBV6-1 and TRBJ2-3; 9 nucleotides align to TRBD2. In germline, CDR1 is MNHNS, CDR2 SASEGT. Trimming at V came to 6 bases and at J to 4 bases, leaving 8 bases not matched to a gene. This CDR3 is built from 15 residues. This chain's CDR3 is CASSTLAGVPDTQYF. CDR3 DNA sequence: TGTGCCAGCAGCACATTAGCGGGAGTGCCAGATACGCAGTATTTT.

This clonotype was counted a few times. The chain combines TRBV20-1 with TRBJ2-1; D is uncertain. The length of the CDR3 is 11 residues. V was clipped by 7 bases and J by 8 bases, with 12 bases between them. The germline CDR1 and CDR2 sequences are DFQATT and SNEGSKA (reference sequence). The CDR3: CSVTPWDEQFF. CDR3 nucleotides: TGCAGTGTTACACCCTGGGATGAGCAGTTCTTC.

V and J are TRBV5-1 and TRBJ2-1, with 8 bases matching TRBD2. This CDR3 spans 14 amino acids. V lost 0 bases, J lost 10 bases, and 6 bases stayed unmatched. Per the germline V gene, CDR1 is SGHRS and CDR2 is YFSETQ. CDR3 nucleotide sequence: TGCGCCAGCAGCTTGGCCGCGTCGGGAGGGGAGCAGTTCTTC. The encoded protein is CASSLAASGGEQFF.

The chain recombines TRBV11-1 with TRBJ2-1, with 11 bases fitting TRBD2. This CDR3 spans 16 amino acids. CDR1 is SGHAT and CDR2 is FQDESV in the germline V gene (reference sequence). V dropped 3 bases and J dropped 5; count of bases not matched to a gene: 6. The DNA of the CDR3 is TGTGCCAGCAGCTTCGGCTCGACTAGCGGGAACAATGAGCAGTTCTTC. Protein: CASSFGSTSGNNEQFF.

This rearrangement joins TRBV4-1 to TRBJ2-1; 9 positions agree with TRBD2. Germline assignment: CDR1 MGHRA and CDR2 YSYEKL. This CDR3 has 17 amino acids. Trimming at V came to 1 base and at J to 8 bases, leaving 12 bases not matched to a gene. CDR3 in amino acids: CASSQGPGSSGNYEQFF. The CDR3 DNA follows: TGCGCCAGCAGCCAAGGACCCGGTTCTAGCGGGAACTATGAGCAGTTCTTC.

J is TRBJ1-1 and V is TRBV5-1; D uncertain. This CDR3 region has 14 residues. Deletions cut 5 bases from V and 0 bases from J, with 11 bases between. Germline CDR1 SGHRS, CDR2 YFSETQ. CDR3 DNA: TGCGCCAGCAGTTCCGGGATTATGAACACTGAAGCTTTCTTT. It codes for CASSSGIMNTEAFF.

The CDR3 nucleotides read TGCAGCGTTCGCGGACTAACGGGATGGAACGAGCAGTACTTC. Protein: CSVRGLTGWNEQYF. The chain has TRBV29-1 and TRBJ2-7, with a weak D call TRBD2 (6 bases). The CDR3 has 14 amino acids. Germline CDR1 and CDR2: SQVTM and ANQGSEA. V was trimmed by 5 bases and J by 5 bases, leaving 19 bases between them.

The chain combines TRBV12-3 or TRBV12-4 with TRBJ1-3, with a possible D match to TRBD1 (5 bases). The CDR3 covers 16 residues. Between the trimmed V and J ends, which lost 3 bases and 4 bases, there was a span of 16 bases. CDR3 bases: TGTGCCAGCAGTTTGCCAGGGTCCCAGATCGGAAACACCATATATTTT. This encodes CASSLPGSQIGNTIYF.

J is TRBJ2-1 and V is TRBV7-9, with D perhaps TRBD2 (6 bases). The germline V and J ends were trimmed by 0 bases and 4 bases, with 16 bases remaining between them. CDR3 size: 17 residues. The germline V gene encodes CDR1 SEHNR and CDR2 FQNEAQ (reference sequence). The CDR3: CASSLAIGTASYNEQFF. The CDR3 DNA reads TGTGCCAGCAGCTTAGCGATCGGGACTGCCAGTTACAATGAGCAGTTCTTC.

This clonotype was detected a few times. The gene calls are TRBV24-1 and TRBJ2-2; TRBD2 aligns across 7 bases. CDR3 length: 13 residues. Per germline, CDR1 KGHDR and CDR2 SFDVKD. Losses at the gene ends were 9 bases for V and 6 bases for J; bases not matched to a gene: 6. CDR3 nucleotides: TGTGCCACCCGGGGAGGGGACCCCGGGGAGCTGTTTTTT. Translation: CATRGGDPGELFF.

This sequence joins TRBV15 and TRBJ2-7; possibly TRBD1 for D (7 bases). The V end was cut by 2 bases, the J end by 2 bases, with 13 bases between. Germline CDR1 is LNHNV and CDR2 is YYDKDF (reference sequence). The CDR3 has 15 amino acids. The CDR3 is CATSRMAGGPYEQYF. The CDR3, as DNA: TGTGCCACCAGCAGAATGGCAGGGGGGCCCTACGAGCAGTACTTC.

Only a few counts were recorded for this clonotype. CDR3 in amino acids: CSVASGNSYNEQFF. As DNA, the CDR3 is TGCAGCGTTGCCAGCGGGAATTCGTACAATGAGCAGTTCTTC. The V call is TRBV29-1, the J call TRBJ2-1; TRBD2 aligns across 7 bases. Germline V lookup: CDR1 SQVTM, CDR2 ANQGSEA. The CDR3 contains 14 residues. V gave up 4 bases and J gave up 4 bases; unmatched junction bases: 7.

The chain employs TRBV4-2 and TRBJ2-1; D perhaps matches TRBD2 (6 bases). The CDR3 totals 14 residues. Germline loops: CDR1 LGHNA, CDR2 YNFKEQ. With 1 base removed from V and 8 bases from J, the gap between germline ends came to 12 bases. CDR3 in amino acids: CASSQAGVGYEQFF. The CDR3 DNA sequence: TGTGCCAGCAGCCAAGCGGGGGTCGGTTATGAGCAGTTCTTC.

This chain links TRBV4-1 with TRBJ2-5; D gene uncertain. V shed 0 bases and J shed 4 bases, with 15 bases lying between them. The germline V gene encodes CDR1 MGHRA and CDR2 YSYEKL. The CDR3 has 16 residues. CDR3 region: CASSQDNLGGLETQYF. The CDR3, as DNA: TGCGCCAGCAGCCAAGATAACTTGGGCGGCCTAGAGACCCAGTACTTC.

In its sample, this clonotype was seen a few times. The chain has TRBV3-1 and TRBJ2-2; 9 bases fit TRBD2. CDR3 length equals 14 residues. Germline V gene lookup returns CDR1 LGHDT and CDR2 YNNKEL (reference sequence). The ends lost 10 bases at V and 2 bases at J; junction bases unmatched: 5. The CDR3 loop reads CATSSGVNTGELFF. Written as DNA, the CDR3 is TGTGCCACGTCTAGCGGGGTCAACACCGGGGAGCTGTTTTTT.

The chain has TRBV20-1 and TRBJ2-3, with D hard to call. Trimming removed 0 bases at V and 2 bases at J, with 12 bases between. This CDR3 region has 15 residues. Germline CDR1 is DFQATT and CDR2 is SNEGSKA (reference sequence). DNA of the CDR3: TGCAGTGCTAGAGATCCTTCGCGGACCACAGATACGCAGTATTTT. It yields the protein CSARDPSRTTDTQYF.

The chain combines TRBV5-1 with TRBJ1-2; D gene uncertain. The CDR3 runs to 14 residues. Germline V gene sequence: CDR1 SGHRS, CDR2 YFSETQ. V lost 3 bases and J lost 5, with 14 bases in between. CDR3 region: CASSWRDGDYGYTF. The CDR3 region has the DNA TGCGCCAGCAGCTGGAGAGACGGGGATTATGGCTACACCTTC.

The chain joins TRBV6-1 to TRBJ1-2; 10 nucleotides align to TRBD1. In germline, CDR1 is MNHNS, CDR2 SASEGT. This CDR3 contains 15 residues. V lost 5 bases to trimming and J lost 10 bases; unmatched junction nucleotides: 13. The CDR3 sequence: CASSTSAGTGVAYTF. As DNA, the CDR3 is TGTGCCAGCAGTACCTCCGCCGGGACAGGGGTCGCCTACACCTTC.

The V and J genes are TRBV6-1 and TRBJ2-1; 8 bases are shared with TRBD2. Per the germline V gene, CDR1 is MNHNS and CDR2 is SASEGT. This CDR3 region has 19 residues. Trimming removed 6 bases from V and 0 bases from J; junction bases left unmatched: 16. For the CDR3, the DNA is TGTGCCAGCAGCATCAATATGGCTAGCGGGTTGAGCTCCTACAATGAGCAGTTCTTC. Amino acids: CASSINMASGLSSYNEQFF.

This clonotype was picked up a small number of times. The chain joins TRBV10-2 to TRBJ2-1; D uncertain. The V end lost 6 bases, the J end lost 4 bases, and 7 bases lay between the germline ends. The CDR3 extends over 12 amino acids. Germline V gene sequence: CDR1 WSHSY, CDR2 SAAADI. This chain's CDR3 is CASRWRYNEQFF. The CDR3 bases are TGCGCCAGCAGATGGCGTTACAATGAGCAGTTCTTC.

This chain links TRBV5-1 with TRBJ2-7; 8 bases match TRBD2. Germline CDR1 and CDR2: SGHRS and YFSETQ. The CDR3 extends over 16 amino acids. After removal of 0 bases from V and 4 bases from J, the junction contained 9 bases not matched to a gene. The CDR3 loop reads CASSLVDGRAPYEQYF. The CDR3 DNA is TGCGCCAGCAGCTTGGTTGACGGGAGGGCCCCGTACGAGCAGTACTTC.

This clonotype has just a few counts. The V gene is TRBV5-1, the J gene TRBJ2-7; no clear D. CDR1 is SGHRS, CDR2 YFSETQ, per germline. The CDR3 length is 12 residues. V was cut by 4 bases and J by 3 bases, with 8 bases left in between. This chain's CDR3 is CASSSGDYEQYF. Written as DNA, the CDR3 is TGCGCCAGCAGCAGTGGGGACTACGAGCAGTACTTC.

This clonotype has more than one count but fewer than ten. The rearrangement joins TRBV12-3 or TRBV12-4 to TRBJ2-2; D is undetermined. The CDR3 has 13 residues. Deletions cut 8 bases from V and 1 base from J, with 8 bases between. CDR3: CASGSGNTGELFF. DNA for the CDR3: TGTGCCAGCGGCTCCGGGAACACCGGGGAGCTGTTTTTT.

The chain uses TRBV30 and TRBJ1-1; no clear D. Germline values: CDR1 GTSNPN, CDR2 SVGIG (reference sequence). This CDR3 has 12 residues. V shed 0 bases and J shed 5 bases, with 7 bases lying between them. DNA of the CDR3: TGTGCCTGGAGTGTTCTCTCGACTGAAGCTTTCTTT. Translated: CAWSVLSTEAFF.

The chain is built from TRBV28 and TRBJ2-1; 8 bases align to TRBD2. This CDR3 is built from 12 residues. V lost 10 bases and J lost 3; bases outside the gene matches: 2. The germline CDR1 and CDR2 sequences are MDHEN and SYDVKM. In DNA form, the CDR3 reads TGTGCCACCGGGGGGGGCTACAATGAGCAGTTCTTC. Translated: CATGGGYNEQFF.

This clonotype showed up just a few times. The rearrangement uses TRBV5-1 and TRBJ1-3, with D hard to call. There are 15 residues in the CDR3. V was clipped by 0 bases and J by 0 bases, with 7 bases between them. Germline loops: CDR1 SGHRS, CDR2 YFSETQ. This chain's CDR3 is CASSLEVNSGNTIYF. CDR3 sequence (DNA): TGCGCCAGCAGCTTGGAGGTCAACTCTGGAAACACCATATATTTT. The whole variable domain, filled in from reference TRBV5-1 and TRBJ1-3, reads KAGVTQTPRYLIKTRGQQVTLSCSPISGHRSVSWYQQTPGQGLQFLFEYFSETQRNKGNFPGRFSGRQFSNSRSEMNVSTLELGDSALYLCASSLEVNSGNTIYFGEGSWLTVV.

The V gene is TRBV12-3 or TRBV12-4, the J gene TRBJ1-5; D might be TRBD1 (6 bases). The CDR3 covers 10 residues. V was pared by 8 bases and J by 9 bases, with 8 bases between. CDR3 amino acids: CASGGRPQHF. CDR3 DNA: TGTGCCAGCGGGGGGCGGCCCCAGCATTTT.

The chain joins TRBV3-1 to TRBJ1-1, with D possibly being TRBD1 (5 bases). The CDR3 covers 13 residues. The ends were cut back, 5 bases at V and 8 bases at J, with 15 bases in the middle. From germline, CDR1 is LGHDT and CDR2 YNNKEL (reference sequence). In DNA, the CDR3 is TGTGCCAGCAGCGAAAGGGACCCAATAGAAGCTTTCTTT. The encoded protein is CASSERDPIEAFF.